This T cell receptor beta chain was found in a study of blood T cell repertoires in COVID-19. About the study: Italy, Spain and the United States were the sources of the convalescent and acute COVID-19 samples.

Assay: immunoSEQ multiplex PCR; the TCRdb copy retains only in-frame clones and omits some. Among about 64,000 clones listed, 80% to 90% were seen once. The CDR3 consists of 18 residues. V dropped 2 bases and J dropped 7; count of bases not matched to a gene: 16. The germline CDR1 and CDR2 sequences are SGHRS and YFSETQ. The TCR was taken from a woman in her sixties with acute or convalescent COVID-19. The J gene is TRBJ2-1, the V gene TRBV5-1, with 9 bases identical to TRBD1. The sequenced sample consisted of peripheral blood. CDR3 sequence reads: CASSFGLGRDREWNEQFF. CDR3 in DNA: TGCGCCAGCAGCTTTGGGCTCGGTCGGGACAGGGAATGGAATGAGCAGTTCTTC.